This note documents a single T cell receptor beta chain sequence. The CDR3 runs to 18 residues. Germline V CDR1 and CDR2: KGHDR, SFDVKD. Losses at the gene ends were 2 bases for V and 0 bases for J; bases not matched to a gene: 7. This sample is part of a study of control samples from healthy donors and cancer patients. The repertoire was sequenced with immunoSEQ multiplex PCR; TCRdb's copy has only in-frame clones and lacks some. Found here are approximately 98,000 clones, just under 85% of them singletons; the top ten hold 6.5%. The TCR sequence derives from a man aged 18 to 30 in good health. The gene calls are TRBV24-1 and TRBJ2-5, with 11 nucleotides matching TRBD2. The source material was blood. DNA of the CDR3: TGTGCCACCAGTGATTCTAGCGGGGGGCCGTTTTACCAAGAGACCCAGTACTTC. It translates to CATSDSSGGPFYQETQYF.